The 32 T cell receptor beta chains in this list originate from one sample, sequenced in a study of blood T cells in healthy people across ages. Together with a sample-barcoded 5' primer, a J-beta primer mix was included in a second PCR lasting about 7 to 11 cycles. Using its own MiXCR run on the 5' RACE reads, TCRdb lists one record per CDR3 protein. The data contain about 720,000 distinct CDR3 sequences, 20% to 25% of them singletons. The sequenced sample consisted of blood. The receptors were gathered from a man between 65 and 85 years old in good health.

This clonotype was detected a few times. The chain uses TRBV6-2 or TRBV6-3 and TRBJ2-2, with 10 nucleotides matching TRBD2. Losses at the gene ends were 2 bases for V and 0 bases for J; bases not matched to a gene: 3. CDR1 is MNHEY and CDR2 is SVGEGT in the germline V gene. This CDR3 spans 17 amino acids. CDR3 nucleotide sequence: TGTGCCAGCAGTTACCTAGCGGGAGAGGCGAACACCGGGGAGCTGTTTTTT. This codes for CASSYLAGEANTGELFF.

With respect to this clonotype: At one boundary the junction diverges from the germline segment, which might be a read error. This chain uses TRBV18 with TRBJ2-7; possible D gene TRBD2, 5 bases. This CDR3 contains 13 residues. Germline CDR1 KGHSH, CDR2 LQKENI. In DNA form, the CDR3 reads TGTGCCAGCTCCGGGTATGGTTTCAATGAGCGGTTCTTC. It encodes CASSGYGFNERFF. Supplemented by reference TRBV18 and TRBJ2-7, the full variable domain reads NAGVMQNPRHLVRRRGQEARLRCSPMKGHSHVYWYRQLPEEGLKFMVYLQKENIIDESGMPKERFSAEFPKEGPSILRIQQVVRGDSAAYFCASSGYGFNERFFGPGTRLTVT.

This clonotype has only one observation. The J gene is TRBJ2-4, the V gene TRBV29-1; TRBD2 might be the D (5 bases). This CDR3 is 15 amino acids long. Trimming stripped 0 bases from V and 6 bases from J, with 15 bases between. In germline, CDR1 is SQVTM, CDR2 ANQGSEA. CDR3 sequence (DNA): TGCAGCGTTGAAGAGTCCGGAGGCGAGAGAAACATTCAGTACTTC. Its translation is CSVEESGGERNIQYF.

The chain carries TRBV20-1 and TRBJ2-1, with 10 bases lining up with TRBD2. The CDR3 loop spans 14 amino acids. Germline V gene sequence: CDR1 DFQATT, CDR2 SNEGSKA (reference sequence). The V and J ends lost 2 bases and 7 bases, in that order; junction bases with no gene match: 5. CDR3 DNA sequence: TGCAGTGCTAGACTAGCGGGAGAGGGAAATGAGCAGTTCTTC. It is translated as CSARLAGEGNEQFF.

The CDR3 spells CASSPRQSVSPLHF. The DNA of the CDR3 is TGTGCCAGCAGTCCCCGACAGAGCGTGTCACCCCTCCACTTT. V is TRBV27 and J is TRBJ1-6; tentatively, D is TRBD1 (5 bases). The CDR3 runs 14 residues. Germline CDR1 reads MNHEY; CDR2 reads SMNVEV (reference sequence). V was cut by 5 bases and J by 10 bases, with 15 bases left in between.

This rearrangement joins TRBV5-1 to TRBJ2-2, with 7 nucleotides matching TRBD1. The CDR3 contains 15 residues. Trimming removed 0 bases from V and 3 bases from J; junction bases left unmatched: 2. The V gene's germline CDR1 is SGHRS and CDR2 YFSETQ. As DNA, the CDR3 is TGCGCCAGCAGCTTGGGGACAGGCTACACCGGGGAGCTGTTTTTT. It yields the protein CASSLGTGYTGELFF.

This clonotype appeared many times. V is TRBV7-2 and J is TRBJ2-3, with D hard to call. The CDR3 has 14 residues. V lost 4 bases to trimming and J lost 3 bases, with 11 bases between them. CDR1 SGHTA and CDR2 FQGNSA come from the germline V gene. Here the CDR3 DNA reads TGTGCCAGCAGCTCGTCCCCCACGACAGATACGCAGTATTTT. It encodes CASSSSPTTDTQYF. The variable domain in full, with the rest retrieved from reference TRBV7-2 and TRBJ2-3, is GAGVSQSPSNKVTEKGKDVELRCDPISGHTALYWYRQSLGQGLEFLIYFQGNSAPDKSGLPSDRFSAERTGGSVSTLTIQRTQQEDSAVYLCASSSSPTTDTQYFGPGTRLTVL.

The V gene is TRBV7-8, the J gene TRBJ2-2; 10 bases line up with TRBD1. Per the germline V gene, CDR1 is SGHVS and CDR2 is FQNEAQ. J gave up 4 bases and V 5 bases, and 10 bases lay outside the gene matches. This CDR3 contains 17 residues. CDR3 loop: CASSPLRGQGSTGELFF. The CDR3 DNA reads TGTGCCAGCAGCCCACTCCGGGGACAGGGGTCCACCGGGGAGCTGTTTTTT.

This clonotype was detected a few times. V and J are TRBV3-1 and TRBJ2-4; D possibly corresponds to TRBD1 (5 bases). Trimming took off 0 bases at V and 5 bases at J, with 11 bases between the two ends. This CDR3 spans 15 amino acids. From germline, CDR1 is LGHDT and CDR2 YNNKEL (reference sequence). The CDR3 region has the DNA TGTGCCAGCAGCCAAGATGCAGGGTTCCAAAACATTCAGTACTTC. Protein product: CASSQDAGFQNIQYF. Drawing the rest from reference TRBV3-1 and TRBJ2-4, the complete variable domain is DTAVSQTPKYLVTQMGNDKSIKCEQNLGHDTMYWYKQDSKKFLKIMFSYNNKELIINETVPNRFSPKSPDKAHLNLHINSLELGDSAVYFCASSQDAGFQNIQYFGAGTRLSVL.

This clonotype has just a few counts. This chain connects TRBV7-9 to TRBJ2-4; D may be TRBD1 (5 bases). Per the germline V gene, CDR1 is SEHNR and CDR2 is FQNEAQ (reference sequence). V lost 5 bases and J 0 bases, leaving 11 bases between the germline ends. CDR3 length: 15 residues. The CDR3 DNA reads TGTGCCAGCAGCCTTTGGACACTAGCCAAAAACATTCAGTACTTC. It translates to CASSLWTLAKNIQYF.

The chain couples TRBV25-1 to TRBJ2-3; 8 positions match TRBD1. The CDR3 contains 14 residues. CDR1 is MGHDK and CDR2 is SYGVNS in the germline V gene. The junction had 4 bases not matched to a gene; V was cut back by 3 bases and J by 5 bases. The CDR3 sequence: CASSETTGGDTQYF. In DNA form, the CDR3 reads TGTGCCAGCAGTGAGACAACAGGGGGAGATACGCAGTATTTT.

The gene calls are TRBV19 and TRBJ1-5; possible D gene TRBD1, 6 bases. Trimming removed 5 bases at V and 0 bases at J, with 14 bases between. The germline V gene encodes CDR1 LNHDA and CDR2 SQIVND (reference sequence). The CDR3 totals 16 residues. The CDR3 sequence is CASSGTGHASNQPQHF. CDR3 sequence (DNA): TGTGCCAGTAGTGGAACGGGACACGCTAGCAATCAGCCCCAGCATTTT.

In the case of this clonotype: One junction end does not reproduce the germline sequence, and a read error may be involved. The J gene is TRBJ2-5, the V gene TRBV7-9, with D possibly TRBD2 on 5 matching bases. The germline gives CDR1 SEHNR, CDR2 FQNEAQ (reference sequence). This CDR3 is 12 amino acids long. DNA of the CDR3: TGTGCCAGCAGCCTTTCACGGGATGGACTGTTCTTC. Translating it yields CASSLSRDGLFF.

This clonotype occurred a few times. V is TRBV7-2 and J is TRBJ2-4; 7 bases fit TRBD1. The germline V gene has CDR1 SGHTA and CDR2 FQGNSA. This CDR3 comprises 14 residues. The J segment lost 9 bases and the V segment lost 4 bases, leaving 9 bases of the junction unmatched. The DNA for the CDR3 is TGTGCCAGCAGCTCCAGACAGGGCCCCAGCATTCAGTACTTC. Encoded protein: CASSSRQGPSIQYF.

This clonotype was seen a handful of times. The V and J genes are TRBV7-2 and TRBJ2-1; the D gene is possibly TRBD2 (5 bases). This CDR3 contains 16 residues. Trimming removed 5 bases at V and 0 bases at J, with 14 bases between. CDR1 is SGHTA, CDR2 FQGNSA, per germline. The CDR3 DNA reads as TGTGCCAGCAGCCCGTTGGGGAGCCTCTCCTACAATGAGCAGTTCTTC. Its protein is CASSPLGSLSYNEQFF. Drawing the rest from reference TRBV7-2 and TRBJ2-1, the complete variable domain is GAGVSQSPSNKVTEKGKDVELRCDPISGHTALYWYRQSLGQGLEFLIYFQGNSAPDKSGLPSDRFSAERTGGSVSTLTIQRTQQEDSAVYLCASSPLGSLSYNEQFFGPGTRLTVL.

This clonotype came up once. The chain has TRBV7-9 and TRBJ1-6; 9 nucleotides agree with TRBD1. The germline V gene encodes CDR1 SEHNR and CDR2 FQNEAQ (reference sequence). The V gene end was trimmed by 5 bases and the J gene end by 7 bases; junction bases not matched to a gene: 6. This CDR3 spans 15 amino acids. The CDR3 loop is CASSKGDRVNSPLHF. CDR3 nucleotide sequence: TGTGCCAGCAGCAAAGGGGACAGGGTCAATTCACCCCTCCACTTT.

In this sample, this clonotype turned up a few times. This chain uses TRBV6-5 with TRBJ2-1; TRBD2 matches 10 bases. The CDR3 loop spans 15 amino acids. Germline CDR1 and CDR2: MNHEY and SVGAGI. V shed 4 bases and J 5 bases; nucleotides not matched to a gene: 5. The CDR3 loop reads CASSSGTSDHNEQFF. CDR3 in DNA: TGTGCCAGCAGTTCCGGGACTAGCGATCACAATGAGCAGTTCTTC.

This clonotype was observed a handful of times. The chain employs TRBV12-3 or TRBV12-4 and TRBJ2-2; D gene uncertain. The CDR3 sequence is 14 residues long. Deletions cut 5 bases from V and 2 bases from J, with 9 bases between. The CDR3 nucleotides read TGTGCCAGCAGTCACTACTCAAACACCGGGGAGCTGTTTTTT. Translating it yields CASSHYSNTGELFF.

The sample holds a few counts of this clonotype. The genes are TRBV3-1 and TRBJ1-2; 7 bases match TRBD1. Germline CDR1 LGHDT, CDR2 YNNKEL (reference sequence). This CDR3 comprises 14 residues. Trimming took 2 bases from V and 8 from J; bases not matched to a gene: 8. The CDR3 protein is CASSQSTGTWGYTF. The DNA of the CDR3 is TGTGCCAGCAGCCAATCGACAGGGACGTGGGGCTACACCTTC.

This clonotype was counted between two and nine times. CDR3 residues: CASSLGRSPDTQYF. The DNA for the CDR3 is TGTGCCAGCAGCTTGGGCAGGAGTCCCGATACGCAGTATTTT. V is TRBV5-4 and J is TRBJ2-3; D unclear. V was clipped by 0 bases and J by 6 bases, with 11 bases between them. CDR1 SGHNT and CDR2 YYREEE come from the germline V gene (reference sequence). The CDR3 spans 14 residues. Complete variable domain (other parts from reference TRBV5-4 and TRBJ2-3): ETGVTQSPTHLIKTRGQQVTLRCSSQSGHNTVSWYQQALGQGPQFIFQYYREEENGRGNFPPRFSGLQFPNYSSELNVNALELDDSALYLCASSLGRSPDTQYFGPGTRLTVL.

This clonotype has ten or more counts. This chain joins TRBV11-1 and TRBJ2-5; D is possibly TRBD1 (6 bases). The DNA end is a closer match to TRBJ2-7, so the J assignment may be wrong. Germline V lookup: CDR1 SGHAT, CDR2 FQDESV (reference sequence). CDR3 size: 13 residues. The CDR3 DNA reads TGTGCCAGCAGCTTAGGACAGGACTACGAGCAGTACGTC. Translating it yields CASSLGQDYEQYV.

This clonotype occurred a few times. The V and J genes are TRBV7-2 and TRBJ2-3; 8 bases map to TRBD1. After removal of 3 bases from V and 6 bases from J, the junction contained 2 bases not matched to a gene. The germline gives CDR1 SGHTA, CDR2 FQGNSA. The CDR3 length is 13 residues. The CDR3 region is CASSFGQGDTQYF. The CDR3 nucleotides read TGTGCCAGCAGCTTCGGACAGGGTGATACGCAGTATTTT. The complete variable domain, with remaining parts taken from reference TRBV7-2 and TRBJ2-3, reads GAGVSQSPSNKVTEKGKDVELRCDPISGHTALYWYRQSLGQGLEFLIYFQGNSAPDKSGLPSDRFSAERTGGSVSTLTIQRTQQEDSAVYLCASSFGQGDTQYFGPGTRLTVL.

This clonotype was seen more than once but under ten times. V and J are TRBV15 and TRBJ2-3; 7 bases are shared with TRBD1. The germline V gene encodes CDR1 LNHNV and CDR2 YYDKDF (reference sequence). J was trimmed by 0 bases and V by 8 bases; bases with no gene match: 11. The CDR3 totals 16 residues. CDR3 in amino acids: CATSTPETGSTDTQYF. Written as DNA, the CDR3 is TGTGCCACCTCCACCCCCGAGACAGGGAGCACAGATACGCAGTATTTT.

The chain is built from TRBV7-2 and TRBJ2-5; D gene unclear. Gene TRBJ2-7 matches the end of the DNA better, so the J call may be wrong. Germline-derived CDR1 and CDR2 are SGHTA and FQGNSA. This CDR3 spans 13 amino acids. The CDR3 DNA is TGTGCCAGCAGCCGCGACAAGCAGCACGAGCAGTACGTC. It specifies CASSRDKQHEQYV.

This clonotype was counted a few times. The chain couples TRBV20-1 to TRBJ2-1; tentatively, D is TRBD2 (6 bases). This CDR3 has 12 residues. With 6 bases removed from V and 6 bases from J, the gap between germline ends came to 12 bases. From germline, CDR1 is DFQATT and CDR2 SNEGSKA (reference sequence). In DNA form, the CDR3 reads TGCAGTGCGGCGGGAAGCGGCAATGAGCAGTTCTTC. Amino acids: CSAAGSGNEQFF.

The J gene is TRBJ1-6, the V gene TRBV3-1; no definite D call. The CDR3 extends over 15 amino acids. The germline gives CDR1 LGHDT, CDR2 YNNKEL (reference sequence). The V gene lost 2 bases and the J gene lost 4 bases, with 9 bases spanning the gap. The CDR3, as DNA: TGTGCCAGCAGCCAACCCCCGGGGTATAATTCACCCCTCCACTTT. The encoded protein is CASSQPPGYNSPLHF.

This clonotype was detected a few times. The chain combines TRBV4-2 with TRBJ2-3, with 10 bases identical to TRBD2. The CDR3 spans 17 residues. V shed 0 bases, J shed 5 bases, and the junction held 8 bases outside the gene matches. CDR1 is LGHNA, CDR2 YNFKEQ, per germline. This chain's CDR3 is CASSQDKRGGRVDTQYF. CDR3 sequence (DNA): TGTGCCAGCAGCCAAGATAAGCGGGGGGGCCGGGTAGATACGCAGTATTTT.

V is TRBV12-3 or TRBV12-4 and J is TRBJ2-1, with D unclear. V dropped 3 bases and J dropped 9 bases, with 15 bases sitting between them. The CDR3 extends over 14 amino acids. This CDR3 is CASSLAVRAVEQFF. CDR3 coding DNA: TGTGCCAGCAGTTTGGCCGTCCGCGCGGTTGAGCAGTTCTTC.

The J gene is TRBJ1-4, the V gene TRBV12-3 or TRBV12-4; D possibly corresponds to TRBD1 (5 bases). Trimming took off 7 bases at V and 6 bases at J, with 15 bases between the two ends. The CDR3 runs 14 residues. CDR3 sequence: CASNLRGRDEKLFF. In DNA form, the CDR3 reads TGTGCCAGCAACCTCCGGGGGAGGGATGAAAAACTGTTTTTT.

This clonotype has more than one count but fewer than ten. This chain links TRBV12-3 or TRBV12-4 with TRBJ1-2, with D perhaps matching TRBD1 (5 bases). V lost 7 bases and J 3 bases, leaving 21 bases between the germline ends. The CDR3 is 16 amino acids. This CDR3 is CASTVGGAQWHYGYTF. The CDR3 DNA reads TGTGCCAGCACAGTCGGAGGGGCCCAATGGCACTATGGCTACACCTTC.

In its sample, this clonotype was seen a few times. CDR3 amino acids: CASSEGGASGRGGTDTQYF. CDR3 coding DNA: TGTGCCAGCAGTGAAGGGGGGGCTAGCGGGAGAGGGGGTACAGATACGCAGTATTTT. The chain recombines TRBV2 with TRBJ2-3; 10 positions match TRBD2. The CDR3 is 19 residues long. The V segment lost 1 base and the J segment 3 bases; nucleotides outside the gene matches: 13. Per germline, CDR1 SNHLY and CDR2 FYNNEI.

The chain has TRBV29-1 and TRBJ2-7; no definite D call. Germline-derived CDR1 and CDR2 are SQVTM and ANQGSEA. This CDR3 has 13 residues. Trimming shortened V by 5 bases and J by 6 bases, and 17 bases separated the two germline ends. Written as DNA, the CDR3 is TGCAGCGTTCAGGATTCTCGGCTGTCCGAGCAGTACTTC. Amino acid sequence: CSVQDSRLSEQYF.